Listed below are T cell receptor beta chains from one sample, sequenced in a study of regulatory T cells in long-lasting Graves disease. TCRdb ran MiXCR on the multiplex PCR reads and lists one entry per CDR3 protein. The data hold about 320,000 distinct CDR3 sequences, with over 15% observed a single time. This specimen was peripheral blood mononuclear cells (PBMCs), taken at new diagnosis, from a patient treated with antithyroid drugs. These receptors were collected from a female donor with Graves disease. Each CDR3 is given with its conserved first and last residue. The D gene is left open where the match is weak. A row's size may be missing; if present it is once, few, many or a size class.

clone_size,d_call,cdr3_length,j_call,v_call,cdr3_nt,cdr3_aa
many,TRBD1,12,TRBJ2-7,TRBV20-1,TGCAGTGCTAGAGTGCGACAGGGGCAGCAGTACTTC,CSARVRQGQQYF
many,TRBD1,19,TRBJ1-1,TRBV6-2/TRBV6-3,TGTGCCAGCAAGCCAAGCTTCCTTCCGGGACAGGGGGGGAACACTGAAGCTTTCTTT,CASKPSFLPGQGGNTEAFF
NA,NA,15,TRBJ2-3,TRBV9,TGTGCCAGCAGCGTAGTGGTAGGTCCCACAGATACGCAGTATTTT,CASSVVVGPTDTQYF
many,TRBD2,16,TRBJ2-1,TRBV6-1,TGTGCCAGCAGTGCGGGACTAGCGGGAGGGCCGAATGAGCAGTTCTTC,CASSAGLAGGPNEQFF
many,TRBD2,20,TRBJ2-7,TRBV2,TGTGCCAGCAGTGATGAGTGGACTAGCGAGTTCAACCTCCCTGTAGACGAGCAGTACTTC,CASSDEWTSEFNLPVDEQYF
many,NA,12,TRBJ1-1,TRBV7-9,TGTGCCAGCAGCCGACAGGACACTGAAGCTTTCTTT,CASSRQDTEAFF
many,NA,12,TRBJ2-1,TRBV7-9,TGTGCCAGCAGCTTAGGGACCACTGAGCAGTTCTTC,CASSLGTTEQFF
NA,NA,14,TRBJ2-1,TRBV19,TGTGCCAGTAGTACGGGCTTCTCCTACAATGAGCAGTTCTTC,CASSTGFSYNEQFF
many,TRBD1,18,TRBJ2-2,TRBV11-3,TGTGCCAGCAGCTACACCCGTTGGGACAGGGAAGGGGCCGGGGAGCTGTTTTTT,CASSYTRWDREGAGELFF
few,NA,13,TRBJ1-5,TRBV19,TGTGCCAGTAGTACTCAAGCGGATCAGCCCCAGCATTTT,CASSTQADQPQHF
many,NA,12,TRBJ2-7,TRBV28,TGTGCCAGCAGGAGCGCCTCCTACGAGCAGTACTTC,CASRSASYEQYF
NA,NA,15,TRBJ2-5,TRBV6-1,TGTGCCAGCAGTGAAGCGCAAGCGGGCTTAAAGACCCAGTACTTC,CASSEAQAGLKTQYF
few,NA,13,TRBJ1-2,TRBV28,TGTGCCAGCAGTGCCGGAATGGGTTTTGGCTACACCTTC,CASSAGMGFGYTF
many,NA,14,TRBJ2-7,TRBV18,TGTGCCAGCTCTCTGACACCGAGCTCCTACGAGCAGTACTTC,CASSLTPSSYEQYF
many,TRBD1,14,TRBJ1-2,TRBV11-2,TGTGCCAGCAGCGTCGGGGACAGTAACTATGGCTACACCTTC,CASSVGDSNYGYTF
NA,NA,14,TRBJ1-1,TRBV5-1,TGCGCCAGCAGCTTGAAGCCTATGAACACTGAAGCTTTCTTT,CASSLKPMNTEAFF
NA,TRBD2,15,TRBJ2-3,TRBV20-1,TGCAGTGCTAGAGGACTAGCGGGAGGGCCACATACGCAGTATTTT,CSARGLAGGPHTQYF
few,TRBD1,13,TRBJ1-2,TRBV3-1,TGTGCCAGCAGCCAGCTGGACAGGGCGGGCTACACCTTC,CASSQLDRAGYTF
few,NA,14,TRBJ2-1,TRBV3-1,TGTGCCAGCAGCGGCCGGGCCATCTACAATGAGCAGTTCTTC,CASSGRAIYNEQFF
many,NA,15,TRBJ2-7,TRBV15,TGTGCCACCAGCAGAGATTTGGGAAGCTCCTACGAGCAGTACTTC,CATSRDLGSSYEQYF
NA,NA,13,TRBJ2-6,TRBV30,TGTGCCTGGGCCTTTTCTGGGGCCAACGTCCTGACTTTC,CAWAFSGANVLTF
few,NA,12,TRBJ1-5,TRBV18,TGTGCCAGCTCCCGGGCCAATCAGCCCCAGCATTTT,CASSRANQPQHF
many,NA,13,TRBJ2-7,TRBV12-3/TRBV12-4,TGTGCCAGCAGTTTGAGCAGAGCCTACGAGCAGTACTTC,CASSLSRAYEQYF
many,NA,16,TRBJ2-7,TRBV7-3,TGTGCCAGCAGCTTAACGGGGCCAGGGGGGAACTACGAGCAGTACTTC,CASSLTGPGGNYEQYF
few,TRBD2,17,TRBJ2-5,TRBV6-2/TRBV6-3,TGTGCCAGCAGTGCGCTGACTAGCGGGAGAGGCGGGGAGACCCAGTACTTC,CASSALTSGRGGETQYF
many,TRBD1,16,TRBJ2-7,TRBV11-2,TGTGCCAGCAGCACTAGTTCCGGGACAGCCTCCTACGAGCAGTACTTC,CASSTSSGTASYEQYF
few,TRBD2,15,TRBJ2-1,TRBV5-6,TGTGCCAGCAGCTTGGGACTAGCGGCCGTTAATGAGCAGTTCTTC,CASSLGLAAVNEQFF
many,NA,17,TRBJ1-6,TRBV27,TGTGCCAGCAGTCCCCGTACTATTGGCACCTATAATTCACCCCTCCACTTT,CASSPRTIGTYNSPLHF
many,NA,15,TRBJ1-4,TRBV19,TGTGCCAGTAGTACCCCCCGGACGGACAATGAAAAACTGTTTTTT,CASSTPRTDNEKLFF
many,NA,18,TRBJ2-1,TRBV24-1,TGTGCCACCAGTGAGGGGAGACGAGGGCCCCCTTCTTACAATGAGCAGTTCTTC,CATSEGRRGPPSYNEQFF
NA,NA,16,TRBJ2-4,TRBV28,TGTGCCAGCAGTGGGTCCCGGGGCTTAGCCAAAAACATTCAGTACTTC,CASSGSRGLAKNIQYF
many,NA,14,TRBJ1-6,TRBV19,TGTGCCAGTAACTCGGGACACCAGAATTCACCCCTCCACTTT,CASNSGHQNSPLHF
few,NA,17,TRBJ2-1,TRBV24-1,TGTGCCACCAGTGATTTGAAGGGAACGAGCTCCTACAATGAGCAGTTCTTC,CATSDLKGTSSYNEQFF
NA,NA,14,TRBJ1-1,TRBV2,TGTGCCAGCACAGCTCAGTTGGGGAACACTGAAGCTTTCTTT,CASTAQLGNTEAFF
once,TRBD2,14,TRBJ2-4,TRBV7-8,TGTGCCAGCAGCTTCAAGCGGGAGAGGAATGAGCAGTACTTC,CASSFKRERNEQYF
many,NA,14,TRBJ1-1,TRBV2,TGTGCCAGCAGTGAAGAGGCAGCAAACACTGAAGCTTTCTTT,CASSEEAANTEAFF
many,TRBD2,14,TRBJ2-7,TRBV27,TGTGCCAGCAGACCCAGCGGGAGGGCTTACGAGCAGTACTTC,CASRPSGRAYEQYF
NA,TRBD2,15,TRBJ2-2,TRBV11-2,TGTGCCAGCAGCTTGACTAGCGGGAGGGCCGGGGAGCTGTTTTTT,CASSLTSGRAGELFF
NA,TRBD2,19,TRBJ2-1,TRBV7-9,TGTGCCAGCAGCGACCCGGGACCAGCGGGAGCCTGGGGCTACAATGAGCAGTTCTTC,CASSDPGPAGAWGYNEQFF
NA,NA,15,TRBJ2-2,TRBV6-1,TGTGCCAGCAGTGAAGTTGAGGGCCCGGCCGGGGAGCTGTTTTTT,CASSEVEGPAGELFF
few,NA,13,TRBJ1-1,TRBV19,TGTGCCAGTAGTATAATTGTGGGCACTGAAGCTTTCTTT,CASSIIVGTEAFF
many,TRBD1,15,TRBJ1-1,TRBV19,TGTGCCAGTAGTAACCGGGACAGGGGGCTGACTGAAGCTTTCTTT,CASSNRDRGLTEAFF
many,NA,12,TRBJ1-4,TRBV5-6,TGTGCCAGCAGCTTGTCTGGGGCTAGACCCCAGTTT,CASSLSGARPQF
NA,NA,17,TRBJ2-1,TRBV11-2,TGTGCCAGCAGCTTAGCGGGACTTGGGGGCCCGCCCAACCGGCAGTTCTTC,CASSLAGLGGPPNRQFF
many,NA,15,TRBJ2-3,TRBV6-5,TGTGCCAGCAGTTACTCCGCTCGGTCCACAGATACGCAGTATTTT,CASSYSARSTDTQYF